One sample yielded the 14 T cell receptor beta chains listed below, sequenced in a study of shared clonotypes between healthy human individuals. Assay: immunoSEQ multiplex PCR; the TCRdb copy retains only in-frame clones and omits some. The sample has about 1.1 million clones, 78% seen once. The material sequenced was memory CD4+ T cells from PBMCs. Subset meaning: CD45RA-negative fraction. Every receptor here comes from a man in his late teens or twenties in good health. Some clones in this sample may be carry-over from other donors' samples.

The genes are TRBV19 and TRBJ1-3, with a possible D match to TRBD1 (6 bases). The germline V and J ends were trimmed by 8 bases and 0 bases, with 17 bases remaining between them. The V gene's germline CDR1 is LNHDA and CDR2 SQIVND (reference sequence). CDR3 length equals 16 residues. CDR3 protein: CASSDRSRNSGNTIYF. CDR3 bases: TGTGCCAGTTCGGACAGAAGCAGAAACTCTGGAAACACCATATATTTT. The variable domain in full, with the rest retrieved from reference TRBV19 and TRBJ1-3, is DGGITQSPKYLFRKEGQNVTLSCEQNLNHDAMYWYRQDPGQGLRLIYYSQIVNDFQKGDIAEGYSVSREKKESFPLTVTSAQKNPTAFYLCASSDRSRNSGNTIYFGEGSWLTVV.

Details on this clone: Just one base apart from a much larger clone, this may be a read error. The chain combines TRBV2 with TRBJ1-3; D uncertain. The germline V gene encodes CDR1 SNHLY and CDR2 FYNNEI. The CDR3 has 14 amino acids. The DNA for the CDR3 is TGTGCCAGCAGTGTTAGGAGGGCTGGAAGCACCATATATTTT. Translation gives CASSVRRAGSTIYF.

This clone was recorded a few times. The CDR3 DNA follows: TGCGCCAGCAGCCAACAGTCCGGGGGGCAAGAGACCCAGTACTTC. This gives the protein CASSQQSGGQETQYF. This rearrangement joins TRBV4-1 to TRBJ2-5; 7 nucleotides agree with TRBD2. Germline V lookup: CDR1 MGHRA, CDR2 YSYEKL. Germline trimming cut 2 bases from V and 2 bases from J; bases unmatched to any gene: 5. The CDR3 is 15 residues long.

This sequence joins TRBV28 and TRBJ2-7; D gene unclear. The length of the CDR3 is 11 residues. Trimming removed 8 bases from V and 6 bases from J, with 11 bases in between. The germline gives CDR1 MDHEN, CDR2 SYDVKM. CDR3 DNA: TGTGCCAGCCCCCTCCAGGTCGAGCAGTACTTC. The encoded protein is CASPLQVEQYF. Looking up the rest from reference TRBV28 and TRBJ2-7 gives the full variable domain: DVKVTQSSRYLVKRTGEKVFLECVQDMDHENMFWYRQDPGLGLRLIYFSYDVKMKEKGDIPEGYSVSREKKERFSLILESASTNQTSMYLCASPLQVEQYFGPGTRLTVT.

The chain joins TRBV6-5 to TRBJ1-1; D gene unclear. The CDR3 totals 12 residues. V was trimmed by 6 bases and J by 6 bases, leaving 11 bases between them. Germline V gene lookup returns CDR1 MNHEY and CDR2 SVGAGI. CDR3 nucleotide sequence: TGTGCCAGCAGGCGTCAGTTCGCTGAAGCTTTCTTT. Translating gives CASRRQFAEAFF.

The CDR3 loop reads CSAGDSSYTF. DNA of the CDR3: TGCAGTGCTGGGGACAGTAGCTACACCTTC. The chain couples TRBV20-1 to TRBJ1-2; 7 bases agree with TRBD1. The CDR3 is 10 amino acids. The V segment lost 5 bases and the J segment 9 bases; nucleotides outside the gene matches: 3. Germline loops: CDR1 DFQATT, CDR2 SNEGSKA (reference sequence).

The rearrangement links TRBV13 to TRBJ1-2; 8 bases line up with TRBD1. V lost 5 bases and J lost 7; bases outside the gene matches: 6. The CDR3 is 13 residues long. The germline V gene encodes CDR1 PRHDT and CDR2 FYEKMQ (reference sequence). The CDR3 spells CASSTRTGLGYTF. CDR3 nucleotides: TGTGCCAGCAGCACAAGGACAGGGCTTGGCTACACCTTC.

The chain carries TRBV6-1 and TRBJ2-7, with D unclear. This CDR3 has 11 amino acids. Between the trimmed V and J ends, which lost 4 bases and 4 bases, there was a span of 5 bases. CDR1 MNHNS and CDR2 SASEGT come from the germline V gene. CDR3 region: CASSAQYEQYF. The CDR3 DNA reads TGTGCCAGCAGTGCACAGTACGAGCAGTACTTC.

The chain carries TRBV2 and TRBJ2-3; D remains unclear. CDR1 is SNHLY, CDR2 FYNNEI, per germline. The V end lost 5 bases, the J end lost 4 bases, and 4 bases lay between the germline ends. The CDR3 runs 11 residues. As DNA, the CDR3 is TGTGCCAGCAGTTCTCCAGATACGCAGTATTTT. This codes for CASSSPDTQYF.

V and J are TRBV5-1 and TRBJ2-3; 12 bases align to TRBD2. Per germline, CDR1 SGHRS and CDR2 YFSETQ. The ends lost 1 base at V and 1 base at J; junction bases unmatched: 1. CDR3 length equals 16 residues. CDR3 DNA: TGCGCCAGCAGCTTGCTAGCGGGAGGGGGCACAGATACGCAGTATTTT. Amino acid sequence: CASSLLAGGGTDTQYF.

The chain recombines TRBV9 with TRBJ2-1; D is possibly TRBD1 or TRBD2 (5 bases each). This CDR3 has 14 residues. V was trimmed by 4 bases and J by 4 bases, leaving 12 bases between them. Germline loops: CDR1 SGDLS, CDR2 YYNGEE. CDR3 nucleotide sequence: TGTGCCAGCAGCCCCGGGACGACTTACAATGAGCAGTTCTTC. It specifies CASSPGTTYNEQFF. Full variable domain (remainder filled in from reference TRBV9 and TRBJ2-1): DSGVTQTPKHLITATGQRVTLRCSPRSGDLSVYWYQQSLDQGLQFLIQYYNGEERAKGNILERFSAQQFPDLHSELNLSSLELGDSALYFCASSPGTTYNEQFFGPGTRLTVL.

This clone appeared many times. The chain is built from TRBV13 and TRBJ2-7, with D tentatively TRBD2 (6 bases). Germline-derived CDR1 and CDR2 are PRHDT and FYEKMQ (reference sequence). The CDR3 runs 15 residues. V lost 5 bases and J 4 bases, leaving 18 bases between the germline ends. CDR3 sequence reads: CASSPTLGSGYEQYF. CDR3 in DNA: TGTGCCAGCAGCCCTACCCTCGGTAGCGGTTACGAGCAGTACTTC.

This chain uses TRBV7-2 with TRBJ2-7, with 7 bases aligning to TRBD1. This CDR3 has 14 amino acids. J lost 7 bases, V lost 5 bases, and 11 bases had no gene match. In germline, CDR1 is SGHTA, CDR2 FQGNSA. The CDR3: CASSTQGQRLEQYF. CDR3 nucleotides: TGTGCCAGCAGCACCCAGGGACAGCGTCTGGAGCAGTACTTC.

In its sample, this clone was seen once. The V and J genes are TRBV10-1 and TRBJ2-7; unclear D gene. V was cut by 9 bases and J by 0 bases, with 27 bases left in between. CDR3 size: 18 residues. The V gene's germline CDR1 is WNHNN and CDR2 SYGVQD (reference sequence). CDR3 in DNA: TGCGCCAGTCCTCACCCTAGGACGACGGCGAACAGCTCCTACGAGCAGTACTTC. This codes for CASPHPRTTANSSYEQYF.